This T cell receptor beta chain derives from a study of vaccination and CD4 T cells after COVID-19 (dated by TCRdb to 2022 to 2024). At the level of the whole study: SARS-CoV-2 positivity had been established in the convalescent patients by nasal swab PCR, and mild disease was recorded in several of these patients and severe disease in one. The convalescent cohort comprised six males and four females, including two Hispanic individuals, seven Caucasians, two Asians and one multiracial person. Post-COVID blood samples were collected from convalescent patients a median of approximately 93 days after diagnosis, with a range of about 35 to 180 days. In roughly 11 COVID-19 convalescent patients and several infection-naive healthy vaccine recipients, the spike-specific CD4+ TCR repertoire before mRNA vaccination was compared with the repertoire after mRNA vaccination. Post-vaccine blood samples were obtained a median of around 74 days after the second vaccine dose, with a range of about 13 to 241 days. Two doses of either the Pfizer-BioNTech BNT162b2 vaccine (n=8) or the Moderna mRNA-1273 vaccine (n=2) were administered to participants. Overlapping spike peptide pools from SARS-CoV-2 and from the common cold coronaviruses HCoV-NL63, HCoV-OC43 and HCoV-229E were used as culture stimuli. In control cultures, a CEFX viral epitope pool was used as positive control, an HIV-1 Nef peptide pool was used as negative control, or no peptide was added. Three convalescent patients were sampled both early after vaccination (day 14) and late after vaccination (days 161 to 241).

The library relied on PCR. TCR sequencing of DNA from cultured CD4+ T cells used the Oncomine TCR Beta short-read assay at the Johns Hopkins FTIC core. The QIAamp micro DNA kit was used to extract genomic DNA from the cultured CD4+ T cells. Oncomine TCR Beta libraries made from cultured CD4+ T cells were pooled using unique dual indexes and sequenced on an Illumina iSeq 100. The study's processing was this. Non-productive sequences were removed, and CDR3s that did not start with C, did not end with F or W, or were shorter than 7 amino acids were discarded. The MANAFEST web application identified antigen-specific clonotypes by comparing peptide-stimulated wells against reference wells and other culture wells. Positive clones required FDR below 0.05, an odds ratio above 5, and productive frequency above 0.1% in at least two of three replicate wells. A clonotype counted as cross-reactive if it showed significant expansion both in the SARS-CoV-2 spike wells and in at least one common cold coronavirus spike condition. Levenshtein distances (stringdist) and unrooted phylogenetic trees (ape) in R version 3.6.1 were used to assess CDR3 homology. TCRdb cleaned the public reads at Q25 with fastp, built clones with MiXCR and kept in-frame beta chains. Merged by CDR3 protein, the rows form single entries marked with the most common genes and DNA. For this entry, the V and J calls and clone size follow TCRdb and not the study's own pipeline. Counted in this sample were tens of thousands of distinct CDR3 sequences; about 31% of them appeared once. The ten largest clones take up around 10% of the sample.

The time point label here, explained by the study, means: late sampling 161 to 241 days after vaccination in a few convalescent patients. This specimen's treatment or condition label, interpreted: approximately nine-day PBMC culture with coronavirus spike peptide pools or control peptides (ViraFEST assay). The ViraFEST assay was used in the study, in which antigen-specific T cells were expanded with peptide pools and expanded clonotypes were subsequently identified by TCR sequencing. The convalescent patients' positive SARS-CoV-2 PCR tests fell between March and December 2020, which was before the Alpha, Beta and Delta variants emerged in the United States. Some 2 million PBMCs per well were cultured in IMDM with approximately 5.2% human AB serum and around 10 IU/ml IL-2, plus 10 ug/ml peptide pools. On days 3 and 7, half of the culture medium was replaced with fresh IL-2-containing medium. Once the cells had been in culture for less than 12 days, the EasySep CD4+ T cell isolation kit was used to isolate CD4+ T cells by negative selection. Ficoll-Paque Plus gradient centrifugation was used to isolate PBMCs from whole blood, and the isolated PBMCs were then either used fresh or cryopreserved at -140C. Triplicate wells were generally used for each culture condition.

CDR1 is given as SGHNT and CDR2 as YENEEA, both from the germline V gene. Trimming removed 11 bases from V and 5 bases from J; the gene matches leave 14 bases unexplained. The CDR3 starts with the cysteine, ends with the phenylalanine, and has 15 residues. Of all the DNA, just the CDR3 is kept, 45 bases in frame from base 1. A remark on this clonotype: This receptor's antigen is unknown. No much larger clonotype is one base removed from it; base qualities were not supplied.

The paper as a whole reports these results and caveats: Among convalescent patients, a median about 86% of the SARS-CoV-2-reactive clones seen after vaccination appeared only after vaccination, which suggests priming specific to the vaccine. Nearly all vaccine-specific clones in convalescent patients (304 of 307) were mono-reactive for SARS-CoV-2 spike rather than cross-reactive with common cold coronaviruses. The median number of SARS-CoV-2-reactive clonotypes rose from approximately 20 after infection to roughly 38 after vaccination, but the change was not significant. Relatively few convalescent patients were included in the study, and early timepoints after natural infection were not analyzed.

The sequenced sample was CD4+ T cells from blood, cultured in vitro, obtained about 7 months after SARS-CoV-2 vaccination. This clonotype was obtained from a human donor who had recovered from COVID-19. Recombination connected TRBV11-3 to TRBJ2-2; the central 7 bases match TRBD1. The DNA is TGTGCCGGCCATTCGAAAAGGGGGCGGACCGGGGAGCTGTTTTTT. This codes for CAGHSKRGRTGELFF.